The 7 T cell receptor beta chains below were found in one sample sequenced in a study of cytomegalovirus exposure and HLA in healthy donors. Primers included in the PCR were 60 Vbeta and 13 Jbeta primers. Method: immunoSEQ multiplex PCR; TCRdb's copy keeps in-frame clones and lacks some. There are 150,000 to 200,000 clones in the sample; roughly 74% occur only once, and roughly 8.2% lies in the top ten. The source material was PBMCs. Receptors originate from a middle-aged woman in good health and CMV-seropositive.

This chain joins TRBV13 and TRBJ1-1, with 8 bases matching TRBD1. CDR1 PRHDT and CDR2 FYEKMQ come from the germline V gene (reference sequence). The CDR3 totals 14 residues. Unmatched junction bases numbered 6, after V lost 4 bases and J lost 5 bases. CDR3 bases: TGTGCCAGCAGCTCCCAGGGGGCTGGGACTGAAGCTTTCTTT. This translates into CASSSQGAGTEAFF.

V usage is TRBV9 and J usage is TRBJ2-1, with D perhaps TRBD2 (7 bases). The V end lost 0 bases, the J end lost 1 base, and 11 bases lay between the germline ends. The CDR3 consists of 16 residues. CDR1 and CDR2 (germline): SGDLS, YYNGEE. The CDR3 bases are TGTGCCAGCAGCGTAGGAAGCGGGACATCCTACAATGAGCAGTTCTTC. Protein product: CASSVGSGTSYNEQFF.

The rearrangement uses TRBV10-3 and TRBJ1-2, with D possibly matching TRBD1 (5 bases). The CDR3 consists of 13 residues. From germline, CDR1 is ENHRY and CDR2 SYGVKD. Trimming removed 8 bases from V and 6 bases from J, with 16 bases in between. This chain's CDR3 is CAIEGPGGDGYTF. The CDR3, as DNA: TGTGCCATCGAGGGGCCGGGAGGGGATGGCTACACCTTC.

V and J are TRBV19 and TRBJ2-6; possibly TRBD1 for D (5 bases). The CDR3 consists of 14 residues. Deletions cut 9 bases from V and 1 base from J, with 10 bases between. Per the germline V gene, CDR1 is LNHDA and CDR2 is SQIVND (reference sequence). CDR3 amino acids: CASTTVSGANVLTF. The CDR3 nucleotides are TGTGCCAGCACGACAGTGTCTGGGGCCAACGTCCTGACTTTC.

The V gene is TRBV5-5, the J gene TRBJ2-1, with D possibly matching TRBD1 (8 bases). The germline gives CDR1 SGHKS, CDR2 YYEKEE (reference sequence). V lost 4 bases to trimming and J lost 4 bases, with 15 bases between them. The CDR3 is 15 amino acids. CDR3 region: CASSTGQGGYNEQFF. The CDR3 nucleotides read TGTGCCAGCAGCACCGGACAGGGAGGGTACAATGAGCAGTTCTTC.

This clone was detected only a few times. This chain connects TRBV5-1 to TRBJ2-1; TRBD1 is a possible D gene (5 bases). From germline, CDR1 is SGHRS and CDR2 YFSETQ. This CDR3 has 14 residues. V shed 0 bases and J shed 2 bases, with 6 bases lying between them. The CDR3 sequence: CASSLEQAYNEQFF. In DNA form, the CDR3 reads TGCGCCAGCAGCTTGGAACAGGCCTACAATGAGCAGTTCTTC.

V is TRBV19 and J is TRBJ2-2; TRBD1 is a possible D gene (5 bases). Trimming pared 4 bases from V and 6 bases from J, leaving 9 bases between. Germline V gene data show CDR1 as LNHDA and CDR2 as SQIVND (reference sequence). The CDR3 covers 13 residues. DNA for the CDR3: TGTGCCAGTAGTAGACAGAGGCCCGGGGAGCTGTTTTTT. This translates into CASSRQRPGELFF.